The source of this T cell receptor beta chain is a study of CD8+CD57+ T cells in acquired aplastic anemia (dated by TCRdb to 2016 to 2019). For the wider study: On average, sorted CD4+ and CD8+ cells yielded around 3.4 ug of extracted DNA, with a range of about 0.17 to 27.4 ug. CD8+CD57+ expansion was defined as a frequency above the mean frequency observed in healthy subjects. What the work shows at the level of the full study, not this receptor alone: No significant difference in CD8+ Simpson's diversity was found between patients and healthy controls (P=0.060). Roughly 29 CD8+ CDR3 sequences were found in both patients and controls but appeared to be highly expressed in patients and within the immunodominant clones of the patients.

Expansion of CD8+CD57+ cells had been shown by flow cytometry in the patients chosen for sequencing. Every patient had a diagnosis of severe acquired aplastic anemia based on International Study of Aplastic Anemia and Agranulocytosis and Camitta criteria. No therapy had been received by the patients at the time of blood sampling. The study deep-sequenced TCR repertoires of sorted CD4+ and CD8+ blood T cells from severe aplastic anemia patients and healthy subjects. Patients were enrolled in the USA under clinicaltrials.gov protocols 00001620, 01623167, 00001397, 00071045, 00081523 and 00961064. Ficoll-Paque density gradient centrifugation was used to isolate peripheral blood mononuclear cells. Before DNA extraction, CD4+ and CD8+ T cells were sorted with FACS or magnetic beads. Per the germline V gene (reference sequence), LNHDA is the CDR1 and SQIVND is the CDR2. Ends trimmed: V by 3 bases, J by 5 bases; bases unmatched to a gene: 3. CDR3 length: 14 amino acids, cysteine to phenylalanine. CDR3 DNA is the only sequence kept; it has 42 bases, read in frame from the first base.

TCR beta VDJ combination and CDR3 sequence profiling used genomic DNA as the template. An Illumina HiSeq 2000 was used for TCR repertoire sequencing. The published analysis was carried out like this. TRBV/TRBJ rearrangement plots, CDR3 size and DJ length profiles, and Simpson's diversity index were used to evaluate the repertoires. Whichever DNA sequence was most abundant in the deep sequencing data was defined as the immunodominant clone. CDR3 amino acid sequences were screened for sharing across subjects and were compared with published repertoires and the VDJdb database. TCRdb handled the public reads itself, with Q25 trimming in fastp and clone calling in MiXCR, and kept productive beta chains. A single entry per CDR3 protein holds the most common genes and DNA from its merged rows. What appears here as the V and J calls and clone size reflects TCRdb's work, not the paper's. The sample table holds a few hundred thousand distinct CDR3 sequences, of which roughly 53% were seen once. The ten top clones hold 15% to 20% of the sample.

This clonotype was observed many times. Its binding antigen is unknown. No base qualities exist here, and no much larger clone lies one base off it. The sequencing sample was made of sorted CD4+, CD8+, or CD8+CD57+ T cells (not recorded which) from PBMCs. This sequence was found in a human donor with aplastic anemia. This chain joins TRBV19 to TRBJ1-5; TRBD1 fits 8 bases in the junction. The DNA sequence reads TGTGCCAGTAGTATTCGACAGGGGTATCAGCCCCAGCATTTT. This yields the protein CASSIRQGYQPQHF.